The clone carrying this TCR beta chain came up many times. These data originate in a study of T cell repertoires in cytomegalovirus infection. Per germline, CDR1 LGHNA and CDR2 YNFKEQ. This CDR3 comprises 16 residues. With 0 bases removed from V and 5 bases from J, the gap between germline ends came to 14 bases. TCRdb re-derived calls from the reads in MiXCR, one entry per CDR3 protein. The sample records almost 500,000 distinct CDR3 sequences, 11% being singletons. The sequence was obtained from a human donor in good health (CMV status not recorded). Some clones in this sample may be carry-over from other donors' samples. This chain joins TRBV4-2 and TRBJ2-1; D gene unclear. Sequences were obtained from PBMCs. CDR3 in DNA: TGTGCCAGCAGCCAAGAATGGAACGGGCCTGACAATGAGCAGTTCTTC. Translated: CASSQEWNGPDNEQFF.